The next 21 T cell receptor beta chains were all read from a single sample in a study of T-cell reconstitution after alpha-beta-depleted transplantation in children. This sample's TCRbeta library carried unique molecular identifier barcodes. TCRdb re-called the PCR reads through MiXCR, storing one row per CDR3 protein. The table records 70,000 or so distinct CDR3 sequences, approximately 11% of them present only once. The source was PBMCs, collected before TCRalphabeta/CD19-depleted stem cell transplant. The source is a boy younger than 18 with acute myeloid leukemia, due to receive a stem cell transplant.

This clonotype was counted ten times or more. The chain has TRBV9 and TRBJ2-1; TRBD2 matches 16 bases. The length of the CDR3 is 16 residues. Germline CDR1 reads SGDLS; CDR2 reads YYNGEE. J gave up 6 bases and V 2 bases, and 2 bases lay outside the gene matches. In DNA, the CDR3 is TGTGCCAGCAGCGTGGGACTAGCGGGAGGGATCAATGAGCAGTTCTTC. Protein product: CASSVGLAGGINEQFF.

This clonotype occurred many times. The chain employs TRBV7-6 and TRBJ2-7, with 14 bases identical to TRBD2. CDR1 is SGHVS and CDR2 is FNYEAQ in the germline V gene. Losses at the gene ends were 6 bases for V and 2 bases for J; bases not matched to a gene: 3. The CDR3 covers 15 residues. CDR3 nucleotides: TGTGCCAGCAGACCGACTAGCGGGAGGGCCTACGAGCAGTACTTC. Its translation is CASRPTSGRAYEQYF.

The table lists this clonotype with many counts. The chain employs TRBV3-1 and TRBJ1-1, with TRBD1 matching over 10 bases. The V gene end was trimmed by 4 bases and the J gene end by 10 bases; junction bases not matched to a gene: 6. CDR1 and CDR2 (germline): LGHDT, YNNKEL (reference sequence). The CDR3 has 13 amino acids. The CDR3 coding sequence is TGTGCCAGCAGCCCGGGACAGGGGCTCACAGCTTTCTTT. Protein product: CASSPGQGLTAFF.

This clonotype was seen ten or more times. The chain uses TRBV29-1 and TRBJ2-5; possible D gene TRBD2, 6 bases. Between the trimmed V and J ends, which lost 4 bases and 4 bases, there was a span of 10 bases. The CDR3 is 12 amino acids. The V gene's germline CDR1 is SQVTM and CDR2 ANQGSEA. The CDR3 is CSVGGGAETQYF. The CDR3 bases are TGCAGCGTTGGCGGAGGGGCAGAGACCCAGTACTTC.

This clonotype was found many times. The chain links TRBV12-3 or TRBV12-4 to TRBJ1-2; 8 bases fit TRBD1. Germline trimming cut 6 bases from V and 4 bases from J; bases unmatched to any gene: 7. This CDR3 comprises 14 residues. Written as DNA, the CDR3 is TGTGCCAGCAGCGCGACAGGGGCCCTCTATGGCTACACCTTC. Translating it yields CASSATGALYGYTF.

This clonotype was seen at least ten times. The rearrangement links TRBV12-3 or TRBV12-4 to TRBJ2-2; D may be TRBD2 (5 bases). The CDR3 sequence is 14 residues long. Trimming cost V 7 bases and J 1 base, with 10 bases left between them. The chain's CDR3 is CASIPRENTGELFF. The CDR3 bases are TGTGCCAGCATTCCCCGGGAGAACACCGGGGAGCTGTTTTTT.

This clonotype was found many times. V usage is TRBV3-1 and J usage is TRBJ2-7; 8 bases map to TRBD1. V lost 2 bases, J lost 5 bases, and 2 bases stayed unmatched. The CDR3 runs 13 residues. Germline values: CDR1 LGHDT, CDR2 YNNKEL (reference sequence). CDR3 bases: TGTGCCAGCAGCCAAAGGGACAGGAACGAGCAGTACTTC. Amino acids: CASSQRDRNEQYF.

This clonotype has a handful of counts. This sequence joins TRBV6-5 and TRBJ1-1, with D hard to call. The germline V and J ends were trimmed by 2 bases and 0 bases, with 16 bases remaining between them. This CDR3 comprises 17 residues. Germline lookup yields CDR1 MNHEY and CDR2 SVGAGI. This chain's CDR3 is CASSYIARGELNTEAFF. In nucleotides, the CDR3 is TGTGCCAGCAGTTACATCGCGCGTGGGGAGCTGAACACTGAAGCTTTCTTT.

Many counts were recorded for this clonotype. The chain recombines TRBV5-1 with TRBJ1-2; no clear D gene. The V gene lost 0 bases and the J gene lost 2 bases, with 17 bases spanning the gap. Germline V gene data show CDR1 as SGHRS and CDR2 as YFSETQ. This CDR3 contains 17 residues. The CDR3 here is CASSLDGVNSRNYGYTF. As DNA, the CDR3 is TGCGCCAGCAGCTTGGACGGGGTAAACAGCCGAAACTATGGCTACACCTTC.

This clonotype was counted many times. The genes are TRBV10-1 and TRBJ2-2, with TRBD1 matching over 7 bases. Germline V gives CDR1 WNHNN, CDR2 SYGVQD (reference sequence). Trimming cost V 2 bases and J 11 bases; bases outside gene matches: 8. This CDR3 is 14 amino acids long. CDR3 sequence reads: CASSERTGKHELFF. The CDR3, as DNA: TGCGCCAGCAGTGAGAGGACAGGAAAGCATGAGCTGTTTTTT.

By its share, this clonotype is medium-sized. CDR3 coding DNA: TGTGCCAGCAGTCCACGTCAATGGGTTGGCGGGGAGCTGTTTTTT. This sequence encodes CASSPRQWVGGELFF. The rearrangement links TRBV12-3 or TRBV12-4 to TRBJ2-2; unclear D gene. This CDR3 has 15 amino acids. V shed 5 bases and J shed 7 bases, with 17 bases lying between them.

The table lists this clonotype with many counts. The chain joins TRBV4-2 to TRBJ2-1; D ambiguous. V was pared by 4 bases and J by 2 bases, with 12 bases between. The CDR3 sequence is 15 residues long. The germline V gene encodes CDR1 LGHNA and CDR2 YNFKEQ. CDR3 nucleotide sequence: TGTGCCAGCAGCCTTCGAAGCGACCCCTACAATGAGCAGTTCTTC. This gives the protein CASSLRSDPYNEQFF.

This clonotype was seen ten or more times. This chain links TRBV7-3 with TRBJ1-1; 7 positions match TRBD1. V was pared by 4 bases and J by 2 bases, with 7 bases of the junction left unmatched. CDR1 is SGHTA, CDR2 FQGTGA, per germline. This CDR3 is 15 amino acids long. The CDR3 sequence is CASSSPQGYNTEAFF. The CDR3 DNA follows: TGTGCCAGCAGCTCCCCACAGGGGTATAACACTGAAGCTTTCTTT.

There are many counts of this clonotype. V and J are TRBV7-3 and TRBJ2-1; the match to TRBD2 covers 14 bases. CDR3 length equals 17 residues. The V gene's germline CDR1 is SGHTA and CDR2 FQGTGA. The J segment lost 8 bases and the V segment lost 4 bases, leaving 10 bases of the junction unmatched. Here the CDR3 DNA reads TGTGCCAGCAGCTCGTCGACGGGACTAGCGGGAGCGGATGAGCAGTTCTTC. This translates into CASSSSTGLAGADEQFF.

This clonotype was seen ten or more times. The gene calls are TRBV7-2 and TRBJ2-2, with D unclear. Germline V lookup: CDR1 SGHTA, CDR2 FQGNSA. V was cut by 5 bases and J by 7 bases, with 5 bases left in between. The CDR3 spans 11 residues. The CDR3 sequence: CASSPGGELFF. As DNA, the CDR3 is TGTGCCAGCAGCCCCGGCGGGGAGCTGTTTTTT.

This clonotype was counted at least ten times. The chain carries TRBV20-1 and TRBJ2-3, with D unclear. Looked up from germline, CDR1 is DFQATT and CDR2 is SNEGSKA (reference sequence). This CDR3 spans 12 amino acids. The ends were cut back, 6 bases at V and 2 bases at J, with 9 bases in the middle. This CDR3 is CSALEYTDTQYF. The CDR3, as DNA: TGCAGTGCCCTCGAGTACACAGATACGCAGTATTTT.

This clonotype was counted at least ten times. The rearrangement uses TRBV20-1 and TRBJ1-1, with D unresolved. The CDR3 is 14 amino acids. The germline V gene has CDR1 DFQATT and CDR2 SNEGSKA (reference sequence). V was trimmed by 0 bases and J by 3 bases, leaving 11 bases between them. The CDR3 DNA follows: TGCAGTGCTAGAGAGGTCCGGCGGGACACTGAAGCTTTCTTT. This encodes CSAREVRRDTEAFF.

This clonotype was seen at least ten times. The V call is TRBV5-4, the J call TRBJ2-1; D is undetermined. Germline V gene data show CDR1 as SGHNT and CDR2 as YYREEE (reference sequence). Trimming removed 5 bases from V and 6 bases from J, with 12 bases in between. The CDR3 extends over 13 amino acids. This CDR3 is CASRPPQFNEQFF. The CDR3 region has the DNA TGTGCCAGCAGACCGCCCCAGTTCAATGAGCAGTTCTTC.

This clonotype showed up many times. J is TRBJ2-5 and V is TRBV7-9, with TRBD2 matching 10 bases. Germline trimming cut 2 bases from V and 5 bases from J; bases unmatched to any gene: 8. Germline V CDR1 and CDR2: SEHNR, FQNEAQ (reference sequence). CDR3 length equals 16 residues. CDR3 in amino acids: CASSLLLRLAGETQYF. In nucleotides, the CDR3 is TGTGCCAGCAGCTTACTGTTGCGACTAGCGGGCGAGACCCAGTACTTC.

At least ten counts were recorded for this clonotype. V usage is TRBV25-1 and J usage is TRBJ2-7; no clear D gene. V lost 2 bases and J 0 bases, leaving 14 bases between the germline ends. This CDR3 spans 16 amino acids. Germline V gene lookup returns CDR1 MGHDK and CDR2 SYGVNS. Written as DNA, the CDR3 is TGTGCCAGCAGTGAAGGTGGGCACCCAAGCTCCTACGAGCAGTACTTC. Translation: CASSEGGHPSSYEQYF.

This clonotype was recorded at least ten times. J is TRBJ1-2 and V is TRBV4-1; 7 bases agree with TRBD1. The CDR3 consists of 14 residues. Germline V gene lookup returns CDR1 MGHRA and CDR2 YSYEKL. V gave up 4 bases and J gave up 3 bases; unmatched junction bases: 5. CDR3 in amino acids: CASSRDSPYYGYTF. Written as DNA, the CDR3 is TGCGCCAGCAGCCGGGACAGCCCTTACTATGGCTACACCTTC.